The next 14 T cell receptor beta chains were all read from a single sample in a study of T cells and Merkel cell carcinoma outcomes. Libraries were prepared by immunoSEQ multiplex PCR; TCRdb keeps only in-frame clonotypes and omits some of them. This sample has over 300 clones, with roughly 89% found just once. The source material was tumor tissue from Merkel cell carcinoma. The receptor set was obtained from a human donor with Merkel cell carcinoma.

The chain recombines TRBV29-1 with TRBJ2-2; tentatively, D is TRBD1 (5 bases). Trimming shortened V by 7 bases and J by 4 bases, and 16 bases separated the two germline ends. The CDR3 length is 14 residues. Germline assignment: CDR1 SQVTM and CDR2 ANQGSEA. Here the CDR3 reads CSAVERGSTGELFF. DNA for the CDR3: TGCAGCGCCGTGGAAAGGGGTTCCACCGGGGAGCTGTTTTTT.

This clone has a handful of counts. The same CDR3 also results from other DNA sequences found in this sample. The gene calls are TRBV11-3 and TRBJ1-1, with D maybe TRBD1 (6 bases). This CDR3 is built from 12 residues. The V end lost 5 bases, the J end lost 5 bases, and 9 bases lay between the germline ends. Germline loops: CDR1 SGHNT, CDR2 YENEEA. The CDR3 loop is CASSPRGTEAFF. The DNA for the CDR3 is TGTGCCAGCAGCCCCAGGGGTACTGAAGCTTTCTTT.

The CDR3 nucleotides read TGTGCCATCGGAAGCCCGGGGTATAGCGGGTCTAGGCGGGAGACCCAGTACTTC. Its translation is CAIGSPGYSGSRRETQYF. The chain is built from TRBV10-3 and TRBJ2-5; 7 bases agree with TRBD2. Losses at the gene ends were 8 bases for V and 5 bases for J; bases not matched to a gene: 23. CDR3 length: 18 residues. The germline V gene encodes CDR1 ENHRY and CDR2 SYGVKD.

The V and J genes are TRBV6-6 and TRBJ1-1; D is uncertain. The CDR3 sequence is 15 residues long. Trimming left V 4 bases short and J 5 bases short, with 17 bases between. CDR1 and CDR2 (germline): MNHNY, SVGAGI (reference sequence). In nucleotides, the CDR3 is TGTGCCAGCAGTTCCGAGGACCGCGGTGGGACTGAAGCTTTCTTT. This encodes CASSSEDRGGTEAFF.

The V gene is TRBV5-1, the J gene TRBJ2-2; perhaps TRBD1 as D (6 bases). CDR3 length: 15 amino acids. The germline V and J ends were trimmed by 0 bases and 2 bases, with 8 bases remaining between them. The germline CDR1 and CDR2 sequences are SGHRS and YFSETQ. DNA for the CDR3: TGCGCCAGCAGCTTGGACAGGGCAAACACCGGGGAGCTGTTTTTT. The encoded protein is CASSLDRANTGELFF.

The rearrangement uses TRBV7-8 and TRBJ1-1, with D uncertain. The CDR3 length is 13 residues. The V end was cut by 1 base, the J end by 4 bases, with 7 bases between. Germline V lookup: CDR1 SGHVS, CDR2 FQNEAQ. DNA of the CDR3: TGTGCCAGCAGCTTAGAGCACTCCACTGAAGCTTTCTTT. Protein sequence: CASSLEHSTEAFF.

The genes are TRBV2 and TRBJ2-1; TRBD1 agrees at 11 bases. The trim removed 4 bases at V and 7 bases at J, leaving 3 bases unmatched. The CDR3 totals 14 residues. Germline V gene lookup returns CDR1 SNHLY and CDR2 FYNNEI. CDR3 amino acids: CASSAGQGVNEQFF. In DNA form, the CDR3 reads TGTGCCAGCAGTGCGGGACAGGGGGTAAATGAGCAGTTCTTC. The full variable domain, completed using reference TRBV2 and TRBJ2-1, is EPEVTQTPSHQVTQMGQEVILRCVPISNHLYFYWYRQILGQKVEFLVSFYNNEISEKSEIFDDQFSVERPDGSNFTLKIRSTKLEDSAMYFCASSAGQGVNEQFFGPGTRLTVL.

The rearrangement uses TRBV9 and TRBJ2-7; tentatively, D is TRBD2 (8 bases). Trimming took off 5 bases at V and 9 bases at J, with 21 bases between the two ends. Germline V gene data show CDR1 as SGDLS and CDR2 as YYNGEE. This CDR3 has 14 residues. CDR3 amino acids: CASSAGGQRSAQYF. CDR3 sequence (DNA): TGTGCCAGCAGTGCGGGGGGACAGAGAAGTGCGCAGTACTTC.

About this clone itself: At one of its ends the junction is not consistent with the germline gene, which may arise from a read error. This chain joins TRBV5-7 and TRBJ2-5; tentative D call: TRBD2 (5 bases). TRBV5-7 falls under the ORF class, with uncertain function. The CDR3 spans 11 residues. CDR3 protein: CASSDLLEEHF. The CDR3 DNA is TGTGCCAGCAGTGACCTCCTGGAGGAACACTTC.

The V gene is TRBV9, the J gene TRBJ1-1; TRBD1 aligns across 9 bases. J lost 2 bases, V lost 0 bases, and 2 bases had no gene match. Looked up from germline, CDR1 is SGDLS and CDR2 is YYNGEE. The CDR3 is 15 amino acids. The CDR3 here is CASSVGTGANTEAFF. CDR3 in DNA: TGTGCCAGCAGCGTAGGGACAGGGGCAAACACTGAAGCTTTCTTT.

V and J are TRBV4-1 and TRBJ2-2; TRBD2 matches at 7 bases. Germline V gene sequence: CDR1 MGHRA, CDR2 YSYEKL. The CDR3 contains 15 residues. J gave up 6 bases and V 3 bases, and 7 bases lay outside the gene matches. CDR3 sequence reads: CASSHVLAYAGELFF. CDR3 nucleotide sequence: TGCGCCAGCAGCCATGTACTAGCGTACGCCGGGGAGCTGTTTTTT.

V and J are TRBV5-1 and TRBJ2-7, with 9 positions matching TRBD1. CDR3 size: 16 residues. Germline V gene data show CDR1 as SGHRS and CDR2 as YFSETQ. V lost 5 bases, J lost 9 bases, and 18 bases stayed unmatched. The CDR3 reads CASRQSGTGNRGRQYF. Written as DNA, the CDR3 is TGCGCCAGCAGACAATCCGGGACAGGGAATCGAGGTCGGCAGTACTTC.

This chain links TRBV30 with TRBJ1-1, with a tentative D call TRBD1 (5 bases). CDR1 and CDR2 (germline): GTSNPN, SVGIG (reference sequence). The CDR3 contains 17 residues. Trimming stripped 6 bases from V and 1 base from J, with 24 bases between. CDR3 sequence reads: CACSVGQVGRANTEAFF. Here the CDR3 DNA reads TGTGCCTGCTCGGTTGGGCAGGTGGGACGAGCGAACACTGAAGCTTTCTTT.

This chain uses TRBV29-1 with TRBJ2-5, with 7 bases aligning to TRBD1. V lost 4 bases, J lost 4 bases, and 0 bases stayed unmatched. The CDR3 has 11 amino acids. The V gene's germline CDR1 is SQVTM and CDR2 ANQGSEA. The CDR3 DNA follows: TGCAGCGTTGGACAGGGAGAGACCCAGTACTTC. The encoded protein is CSVGQGETQYF. Full variable domain (outside the CDR3, taken from reference TRBV29-1 and TRBJ2-5): SAVISQKPSRDICQRGTSLTIQCQVDSQVTMMFWYRQQPGQSLTLIATANQGSEATYESGFVIDKFPISRPNLTFSTLTVSNMSPEDSSIYLCSVGQGETQYFGPGTRLLVL.